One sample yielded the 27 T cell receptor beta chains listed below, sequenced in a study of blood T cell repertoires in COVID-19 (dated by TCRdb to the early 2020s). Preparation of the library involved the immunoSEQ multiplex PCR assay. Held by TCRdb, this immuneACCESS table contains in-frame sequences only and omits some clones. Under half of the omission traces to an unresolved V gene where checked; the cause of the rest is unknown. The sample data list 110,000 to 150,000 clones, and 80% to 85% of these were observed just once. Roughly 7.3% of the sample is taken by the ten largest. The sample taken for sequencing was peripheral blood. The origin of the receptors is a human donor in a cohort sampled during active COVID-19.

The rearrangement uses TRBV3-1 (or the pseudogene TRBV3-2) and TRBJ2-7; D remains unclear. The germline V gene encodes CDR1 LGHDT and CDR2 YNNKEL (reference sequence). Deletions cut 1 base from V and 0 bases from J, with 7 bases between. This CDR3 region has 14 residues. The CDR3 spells CASSQGKRSYEQYF. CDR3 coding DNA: TGTGCCAGCAGCCAAGGCAAGCGCTCCTACGAGCAGTACTTC.

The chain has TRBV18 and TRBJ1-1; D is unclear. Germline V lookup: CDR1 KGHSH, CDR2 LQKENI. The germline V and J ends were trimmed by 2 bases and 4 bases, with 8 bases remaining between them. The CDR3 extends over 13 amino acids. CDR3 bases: TGTGCCAGCTCACCAAAGACTCTCACTGAAGCTTTCTTT. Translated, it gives CASSPKTLTEAFF.

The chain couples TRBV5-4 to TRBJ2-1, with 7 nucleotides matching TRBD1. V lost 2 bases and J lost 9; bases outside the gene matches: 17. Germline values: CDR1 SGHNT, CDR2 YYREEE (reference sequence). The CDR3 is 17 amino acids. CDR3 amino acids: CASSFEPGTVLATEQFF. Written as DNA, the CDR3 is TGTGCCAGCAGCTTCGAACCCGGGACAGTCCTCGCGACTGAGCAGTTCTTC.

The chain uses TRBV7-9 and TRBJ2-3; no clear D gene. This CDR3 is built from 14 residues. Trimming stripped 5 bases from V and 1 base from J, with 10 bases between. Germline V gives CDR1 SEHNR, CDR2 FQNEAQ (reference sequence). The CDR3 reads CASSKAGGTDTQYF. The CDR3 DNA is TGTGCCAGCAGCAAAGCCGGAGGCACAGATACGCAGTATTTT.

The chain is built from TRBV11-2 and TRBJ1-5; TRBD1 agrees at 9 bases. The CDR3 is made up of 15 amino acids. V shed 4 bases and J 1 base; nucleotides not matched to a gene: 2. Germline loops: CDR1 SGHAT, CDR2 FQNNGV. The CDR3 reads CASSSDRGSNQPQHF. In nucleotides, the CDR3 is TGTGCCAGCAGCTCGGACAGGGGAAGCAATCAGCCCCAGCATTTT.

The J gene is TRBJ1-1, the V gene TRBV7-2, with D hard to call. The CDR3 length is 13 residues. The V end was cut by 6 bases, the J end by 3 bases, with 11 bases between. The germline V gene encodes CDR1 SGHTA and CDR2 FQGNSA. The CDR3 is CASSSYMDTEAFF. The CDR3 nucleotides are TGTGCCAGCAGTTCGTACATGGACACTGAAGCTTTCTTT.

The CDR3 DNA sequence: TGTGCCGGCGGAGGGCGTCGAACTGAAGCTTTCTTT. Protein product: CAGGGRRTEAFF. The rearrangement links TRBV28 to TRBJ1-1; D ambiguous. Trimming pared 11 bases from V and 5 bases from J, leaving 15 bases between. The CDR3 consists of 12 residues. Germline values: CDR1 MDHEN, CDR2 SYDVKM.

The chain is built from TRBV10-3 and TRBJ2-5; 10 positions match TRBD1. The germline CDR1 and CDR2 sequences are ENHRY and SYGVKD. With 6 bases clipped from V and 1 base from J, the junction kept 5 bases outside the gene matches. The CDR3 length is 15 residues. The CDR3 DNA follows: TGTGCCATCAGGAGGGACAGGGGCTCCCAAGAGACCCAGTACTTC. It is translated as CAIRRDRGSQETQYF.

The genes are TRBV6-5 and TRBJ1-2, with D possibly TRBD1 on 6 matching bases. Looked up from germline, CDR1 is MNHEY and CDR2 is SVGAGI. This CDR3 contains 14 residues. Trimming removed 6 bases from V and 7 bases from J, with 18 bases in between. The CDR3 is CASSFGTGFSGYTF. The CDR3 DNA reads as TGTGCCAGCAGCTTCGGTACAGGGTTCTCTGGCTACACCTTC.

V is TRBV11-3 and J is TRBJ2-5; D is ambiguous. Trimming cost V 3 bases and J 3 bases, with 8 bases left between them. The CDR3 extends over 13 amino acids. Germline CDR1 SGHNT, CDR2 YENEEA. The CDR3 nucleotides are TGTGCCAGCAGCTTGGCTTTAAAAGAGACCCAGTACTTC. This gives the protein CASSLALKETQYF.

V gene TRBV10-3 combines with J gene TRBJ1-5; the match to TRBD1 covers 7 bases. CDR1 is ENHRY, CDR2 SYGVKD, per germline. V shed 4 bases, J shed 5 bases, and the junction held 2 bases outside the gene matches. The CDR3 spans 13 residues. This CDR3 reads CAISGDRDQPQHF. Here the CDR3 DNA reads TGTGCCATCAGTGGAGACAGGGATCAGCCCCAGCATTTT.

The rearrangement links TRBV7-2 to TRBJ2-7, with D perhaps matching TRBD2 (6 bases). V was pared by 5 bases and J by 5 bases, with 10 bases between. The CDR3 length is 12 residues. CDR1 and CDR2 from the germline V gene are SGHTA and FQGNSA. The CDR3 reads CASSGGWHEQYF. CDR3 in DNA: TGTGCCAGCAGCGGAGGGTGGCACGAGCAGTACTTC.

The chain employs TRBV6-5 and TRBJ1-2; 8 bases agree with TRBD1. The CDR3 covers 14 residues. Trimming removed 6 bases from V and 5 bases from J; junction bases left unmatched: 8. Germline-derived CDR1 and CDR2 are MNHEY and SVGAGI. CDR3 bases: TGTGCCAGCAGGGAGCTCGACAGGGGTTATGGCTACACCTTC. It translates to CASRELDRGYGYTF.

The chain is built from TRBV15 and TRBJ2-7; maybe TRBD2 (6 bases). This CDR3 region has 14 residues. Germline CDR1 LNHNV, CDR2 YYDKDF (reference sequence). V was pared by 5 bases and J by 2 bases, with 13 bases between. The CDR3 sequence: CATSRRGSTYEQYF. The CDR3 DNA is TGTGCCACCAGCCGGAGGGGCAGTACCTACGAGCAGTACTTC. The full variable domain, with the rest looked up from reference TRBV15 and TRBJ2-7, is DAMVIQNPRYQVTQFGKPVTLSCSQTLNHNVMYWYQQKSSQAPKLLFHYYDKDFNNEADTPDNFQSRRPNTSFCFLDIRSPGLGDTAMYLCATSRRGSTYEQYFGPGTRLTVT.

DNA of the CDR3: TGTGCCAGCAGTTTAATTAGCGGGGGGGCCAAAAACATTCAGTACTTC. This sequence encodes CASSLISGGAKNIQYF. V usage is TRBV28 and J usage is TRBJ2-4; TRBD2 aligns across 10 bases. The CDR3 has 16 residues. Germline-derived CDR1 and CDR2 are MDHEN and SYDVKM. The V segment lost 2 bases and the J segment 1 base; nucleotides outside the gene matches: 2.

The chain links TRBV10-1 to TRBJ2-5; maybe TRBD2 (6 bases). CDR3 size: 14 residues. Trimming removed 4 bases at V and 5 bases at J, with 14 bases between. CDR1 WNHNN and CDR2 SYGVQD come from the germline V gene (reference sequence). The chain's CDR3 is CASSGGGAGETQYF. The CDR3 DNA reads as TGCGCCAGCAGTGGCGGCGGGGCGGGGGAGACCCAGTACTTC.

CDR3 in DNA: TGTGCCAGCAGCTTAGCCGGGACACAAATTGAAAAACTGTTTTTT. It translates to CASSLAGTQIEKLFF. The J gene is TRBJ1-4, the V gene TRBV7-2; weak D call: TRBD1 (6 bases). V was shortened by 0 bases and J by 7 bases, with 12 bases between the two germline ends. This CDR3 comprises 15 residues. Germline lookup yields CDR1 SGHTA and CDR2 FQGNSA.

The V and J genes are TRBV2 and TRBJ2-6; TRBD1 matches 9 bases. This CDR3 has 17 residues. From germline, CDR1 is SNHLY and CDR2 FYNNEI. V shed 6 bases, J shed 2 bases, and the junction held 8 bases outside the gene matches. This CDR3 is CASSVLTGGAGANVLTF. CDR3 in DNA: TGTGCCAGCAGCGTCCTTACAGGGGGCGCTGGGGCCAACGTCCTGACTTTC.

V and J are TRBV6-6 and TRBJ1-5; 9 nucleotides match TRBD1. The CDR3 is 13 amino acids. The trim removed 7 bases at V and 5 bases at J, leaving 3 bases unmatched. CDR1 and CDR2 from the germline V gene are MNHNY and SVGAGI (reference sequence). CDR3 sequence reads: CASTGQGYQPQHF. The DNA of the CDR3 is TGTGCCAGCACGGGACAGGGCTATCAGCCCCAGCATTTT.

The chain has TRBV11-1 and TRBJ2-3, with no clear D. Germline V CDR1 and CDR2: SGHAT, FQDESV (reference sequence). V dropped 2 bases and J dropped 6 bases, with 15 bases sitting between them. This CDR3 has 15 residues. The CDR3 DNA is TGTGCCAGCAGCTTATCTCGGCGGTTGAGGGATACGCAGTATTTT. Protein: CASSLSRRLRDTQYF.

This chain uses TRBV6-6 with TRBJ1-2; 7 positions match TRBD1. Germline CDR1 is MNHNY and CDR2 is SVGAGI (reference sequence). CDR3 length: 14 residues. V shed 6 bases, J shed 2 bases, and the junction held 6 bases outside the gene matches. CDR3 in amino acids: CASRPGTENYGYTF. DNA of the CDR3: TGTGCCAGCAGACCCGGGACAGAGAACTATGGCTACACCTTC.

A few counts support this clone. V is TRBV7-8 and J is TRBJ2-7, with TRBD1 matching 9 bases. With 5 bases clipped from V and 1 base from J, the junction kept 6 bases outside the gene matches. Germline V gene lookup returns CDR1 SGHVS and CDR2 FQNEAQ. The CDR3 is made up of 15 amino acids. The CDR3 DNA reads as TGTGCCAGCAGCCAGGGACAGGGAGTTTCCTACGAGCAGTACTTC. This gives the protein CASSQGQGVSYEQYF.

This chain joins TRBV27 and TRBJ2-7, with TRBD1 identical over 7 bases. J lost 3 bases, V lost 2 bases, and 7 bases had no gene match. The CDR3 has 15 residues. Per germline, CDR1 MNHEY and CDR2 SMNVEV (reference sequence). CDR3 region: CASSLVDRRFYEQYF. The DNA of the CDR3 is TGTGCCAGCAGTTTAGTGGACAGGAGGTTCTACGAGCAGTACTTC.

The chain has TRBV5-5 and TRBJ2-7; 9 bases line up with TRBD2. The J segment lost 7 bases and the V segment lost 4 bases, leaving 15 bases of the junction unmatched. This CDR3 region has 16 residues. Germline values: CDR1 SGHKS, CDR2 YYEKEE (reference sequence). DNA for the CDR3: TGTGCCAGCAGCCTCCTAGCGGGGAGACTCGTTGGGGAGCAGTACTTC. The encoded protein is CASSLLAGRLVGEQYF. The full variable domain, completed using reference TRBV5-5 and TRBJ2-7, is DAGVTQSPTHLIKTRGQQVTLRCSPISGHKSVSWYQQVLGQGPQFIFQYYEKEERGRGNFPDRFSARQFPNYSSELNVNALLLGDSALYLCASSLLAGRLVGEQYFGPGTRLTVT.

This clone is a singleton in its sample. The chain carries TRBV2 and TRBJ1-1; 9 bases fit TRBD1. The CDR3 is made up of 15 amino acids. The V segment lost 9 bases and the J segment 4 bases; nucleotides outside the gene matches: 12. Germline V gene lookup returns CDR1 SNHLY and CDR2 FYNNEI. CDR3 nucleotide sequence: TGTGCCAGTACTACACAGGGACAGGGAGCCACTGAAGCTTTCTTT. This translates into CASTTQGQGATEAFF.

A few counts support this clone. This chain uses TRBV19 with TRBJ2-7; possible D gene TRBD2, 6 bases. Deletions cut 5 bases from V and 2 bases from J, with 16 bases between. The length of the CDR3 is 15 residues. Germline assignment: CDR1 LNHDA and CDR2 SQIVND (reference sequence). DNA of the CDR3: TGTGCCAGTAGTGAGGGGACTGCAAGAACCTACGAGCAGTACTTC. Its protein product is CASSEGTARTYEQYF.

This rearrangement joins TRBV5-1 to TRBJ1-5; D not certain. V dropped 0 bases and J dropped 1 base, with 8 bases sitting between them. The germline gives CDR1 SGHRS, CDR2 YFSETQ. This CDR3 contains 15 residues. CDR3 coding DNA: TGCGCCAGCAGCTTGGACAGCACAAGCAATCAGCCCCAGCATTTT. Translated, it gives CASSLDSTSNQPQHF.